The source of this T cell receptor (beta chain) is a study of T cells in Graves' hyperthyroidism and ophthalmopathy. Study findings and constraints: Most thyroid-expanded clonotypes above 0.001 were also found in blood.

This clonotype was observed at least ten times. Its cognate antigen is unknown. The CDR3 is made up of 14 amino acids. Trimming cost V 4 bases and J 7 bases, with 17 bases left between them. Per the germline V gene, CDR1 is SGHTA and CDR2 is FQGNSA. Diagnostic decisions used clinical symptoms, serum thyroxine and TRAb, thyroid ultrasound and orbital computed tomography. The authors took PBMCs from 10 ml fresh peripheral blood. The investigators amplified TCR beta CDR3 regions from RNA transcripts. An initial round of RT-PCR targeting the TCR CDR3 relied on the HTBI primer set. Via MiXCR, TCRdb re-called the multiplex PCR reads, giving one row per CDR3 protein. The table has 350,000 to 400,000 distinct CDR3 sequences, 14% to 15% seen once.

The sample taken for sequencing was blood. The chain is built from TRBV7-2 and TRBJ2-7; a possible D gene is TRBD1 (6 bases). The TCR comes from a woman in her twenties or thirties with Graves' hyperthyroidism. CDR3 nucleotide sequence: TGTGCCAGCAGCTCTCGGGTGGGGGCCTTAGAGCAGTACTTC. Residues: CASSSRVGALEQYF.